This T cell receptor beta chain was documented in a study of cytomegalovirus exposure and HLA in healthy donors. Study summary: In terms of ancestry, the Caucasian-associated cluster contained about four fifths of the approximately 400 genotyped donors. Points from the study as a whole: Whilst most TCR sequences proved rare, a subset of public TCRs occurred across many donors. Sequence variants that were highly shared formed a cluster that was likely a sequencing artifact.

With respect to this clone: No antigen is known for it.

PCR amplification relied on 60 Vbeta primers (plus 13 Jbeta primers). Here immunoSEQ multiplex PCR was the method, and the copy in TCRdb shows in-frame clones only, minus some. The sample holds around 72,000 clones, about 72% seen once. The CDR3 covers 15 residues. The V and J ends lost 0 bases and 4 bases respectively, with 12 bases between them. Germline V CDR1 and CDR2: SGHTA, FQGTGA. This clonotype originated in a man aged 35-49 years in good health and CMV-seropositive. This chain links TRBV7-3 with TRBJ1-1; D is ambiguous. The sample consisted of PBMCs. CDR3 coding DNA: TGTGCCAGCAGCTTAACAGGAGGAGGAACCACTGAAGCTTTCTTT. Amino acid sequence: CASSLTGGGTTEAFF.